This T cell receptor (beta chain) comes out of a study of shared clonotypes between healthy human individuals. Study results and limitations: Among donors, the sharing of clonotypes was expected to be influenced by sequencing depth. About 5% of naive CD4 clonotypes were shared across four donors. Lower generation probabilities were found for non-shared clonotypes than for those shared by all four donors.

From germline, CDR1 is GTSNPN and CDR2 SVGIG (reference sequence). Trimming removed 0 bases at V and 2 bases at J, with 6 bases between. The CDR3 sequence is 13 residues long. The DNA input per sorted-subset replicate PCR was about 180 ng, corresponding to some 27,000 T cell genomes. Libraries were prepared by immunoSEQ multiplex PCR; TCRdb keeps only in-frame clonotypes and omits some of them. The top ten clones hold more than 0.95% of a sample with millions of clones, roughly 95% of them seen once. A note on this clone: The antigen remains undetermined.

CD8 cells regarded as naive lacked CD45RO, were positively chosen for CCR7, and omitted terminally differentiated effector memory CD45RA+ cells. The chain combines TRBV30 with TRBJ2-3; D remains unclear. The TCR was taken from a man between 18 and 35 years old in good health. Sequenced input: naive CD8+ T cells sorted from blood. CDR3 nucleotides: TGTGCCTGGAGTGTGGGCCTCACAGATACGCAGTATTTT. It translates to CAWSVGLTDTQYF.